This T cell receptor beta chain derives from a study of cytomegalovirus exposure and HLA in healthy donors. Repertoires were generated with immunoSEQ multiplex PCR, while TCRdb's copy carries only in-frame clones and drops some. The table lists 150,000 to 200,000 clones, about 90% of them singletons. Separate from the 666-subject first cohort, the approximately 120-subject validation cohort was the one that the donors belonged to. The study's findings and limits: It was found in a later analysis that first-cohort TCR clusters tended to co-occur in the 120 validation repertoires. In vitro confirmation showed three CMV-associated chains to be CMV antigen specific. The authors listed some 150 TCR beta chains as cytomegalovirus-associated.

This CDR3 has 14 amino acids. With 4 bases removed from V and 4 bases from J, the gap between germline ends came to 13 bases. Germline V CDR1 and CDR2: MNHNY, SVGAGI (reference sequence). In this sample, this clone turned up once. Its antigen is unidentified. The sequence was collected from a woman between 18 and 30 years old in good health and CMV-seropositive. V and J are TRBV6-6 and TRBJ1-1, with a weak D call TRBD1 (5 bases). The sample comprised PBMCs. The CDR3, as DNA: TGTGCCAGCAGTTCCGGGGGGTGGAGCACTGAAGCTTTCTTT. It yields the protein CASSSGGWSTEAFF.